A selection of T cell receptor beta chains follows, all from one sample in a study of blood T cell repertoires in COVID-19. Here immunoSEQ multiplex PCR was the method, and the copy in TCRdb shows in-frame clones only, minus some. Of some 400,000 clones in the sample, roughly nine tenths were seen once. Sequencing input: PBMCs or T cells enriched from blood (not recorded which). The source is a woman in her thirties or forties who had been exposed to COVID-19. Each CDR3 is given with its conserved first and last residue. Each record gives: J gene, D gene, clone size, V gene, CDR3 DNA, CDR3 protein. D genes are given only for firm matches. Clone size is stated in some rows and not others, as once, few, many or a class when expanded.

j_gene: TRBJ1-3
d_gene: -
abundance: -
v_gene: TRBV6-2/TRBV6-3
CDR3nt: TGTGCCAGCAGCCGACCCAGGCCGCCTGACTCTGGAAACACCATATATTTT
CDR3aa: CASSRPRPPDSGNTIYF

j_gene: TRBJ2-1
d_gene: TRBD1
abundance: -
v_gene: TRBV19
CDR3nt: TGTGCCAGTACTCCCAGGACGGGACAGGGGGCAAGCGAGCAGTTCTTC
CDR3aa: CASTPRTGQGASEQFF

j_gene: TRBJ1-3
d_gene: -
abundance: -
v_gene: TRBV9
CDR3nt: TGTGCCAGCAGCGTAGACTGGGGAAACACCATATATTTT
CDR3aa: CASSVDWGNTIYF

j_gene: TRBJ1-1
d_gene: TRBD1
abundance: -
v_gene: TRBV19
CDR3nt: TGTGCCAGTAGACAACTATCTTCCGGGACAGGGCGAAACACTGAAGCTTTCTTT
CDR3aa: CASRQLSSGTGRNTEAFF

j_gene: TRBJ2-3
d_gene: TRBD2
abundance: -
v_gene: TRBV2
CDR3nt: TGTGCCAGCAGCCTCGTAGCGGGGGCCTTCACAGATACGCAGTATTTT
CDR3aa: CASSLVAGAFTDTQYF

j_gene: TRBJ1-5
d_gene: -
abundance: -
v_gene: TRBV9
CDR3nt: TGTGCCAGCAGCGTCGGGGTCAGACAGCCCCAGCATTTT
CDR3aa: CASSVGVRQPQHF

j_gene: TRBJ2-1
d_gene: TRBD2
abundance: -
v_gene: TRBV19
CDR3nt: TGTGCCAGTAGTATGGGGGGGTACAATGAGCAGTTCTTC
CDR3aa: CASSMGGYNEQFF

j_gene: TRBJ1-2
d_gene: -
abundance: -
v_gene: TRBV19
CDR3nt: TGTGCCAGTAGTAAGAGGTTAGCGGCTAACTATGGCTACACCTTC
CDR3aa: CASSKRLAANYGYTF

j_gene: TRBJ1-1
d_gene: TRBD1
abundance: -
v_gene: TRBV2
CDR3nt: TGTGCCAGCAGAAGACAGGGGTCGAACACTGAAGCTTTCTTT
CDR3aa: CASRRQGSNTEAFF

j_gene: TRBJ1-3
d_gene: TRBD1
abundance: -
v_gene: TRBV7-2
CDR3nt: TGTGCCAGCAGCTTAAGTCCCATCAGGGGGAGCTCTGGAAACACCATATATTTT
CDR3aa: CASSLSPIRGSSGNTIYF

j_gene: TRBJ2-1
d_gene: -
abundance: -
v_gene: TRBV3-1/TRBV3-2
CDR3nt: TGTGCCAGCAGCCAAGGGGCCGGGGTCGAGCAGTTCTTC
CDR3aa: CASSQGAGVEQFF

j_gene: TRBJ1-2
d_gene: TRBD1
abundance: -
v_gene: TRBV2
CDR3nt: TGTGCCCAAAATACGGACAGGGGTATCTATGGCTACACCTTC
CDR3aa: CAQNTDRGIYGYTF

j_gene: TRBJ2-2
d_gene: -
abundance: few
v_gene: TRBV9
CDR3nt: TGTGCCAGCAGCGTAGGTCTAATTGGCGGGGAGCTGTTTTTT
CDR3aa: CASSVGLIGGELFF

j_gene: TRBJ2-3
d_gene: TRBD2
abundance: -
v_gene: TRBV7-6
CDR3nt: TGTGCCAGCAGCTTTTGGACTAGCGGGGGGGACACAGATACGCAGTATTTT
CDR3aa: CASSFWTSGGDTDTQYF

j_gene: TRBJ1-1
d_gene: -
abundance: -
v_gene: TRBV9
CDR3nt: TGTGCCAGCAGCACCACAGGGCCGAACACTGAAGCTTTCTTT
CDR3aa: CASSTTGPNTEAFF

j_gene: TRBJ1-5
d_gene: -
abundance: -
v_gene: TRBV7-2
CDR3nt: TGTGCCAGCAGCCCGGAGGGGGGGGAAAATAGCAATCAGCCCCAGCATTTT
CDR3aa: CASSPEGGENSNQPQHF